The clone carrying this TCR beta chain was recorded a few times. The sample belongs to a study of metastatic and nonmetastatic thyroid tumors. V dropped 8 bases and J dropped 4 bases, with 9 bases sitting between them. Looked up from germline, CDR1 is MDHEN and CDR2 is SYDVKM. This CDR3 contains 12 residues. Nobody among the patients had been given any treatment before thyroid surgery. Using MiXCR, TCRdb re-called clones from the PCR reads. The data hold 15,000 to 20,000 clones, with 20% to 25% observed a single time. Sample: adjacent normal tissue. The receptor's source is a female donor with papillary thyroid cancer or a benign thyroid nodule (not recorded which). Some clones in this sample may be carry-over from other donors' samples. This chain joins TRBV28 and TRBJ2-1, with a possible D match to TRBD2 (5 bases). In DNA form, the CDR3 reads TGTGCCAGCCTAGCCATGTACAATGAGCAGTTCTTC. Translating it yields CASLAMYNEQFF.